This entry is about one T cell receptor beta chain. Genomic DNA was employed as the template in profiling TCR beta VDJ and CDR3. TCRdb fed the reads into MiXCR, producing one record per CDR3 protein. The table has some 150,000 distinct CDR3 sequences, 47% seen once; the top ten hold 1.1%. This sample was included in a study of CD8+CD57+ T cells in acquired aplastic anemia. About the study: The sorted CD4+ and CD8+ cells yielded an average approximately 3.3 ug of DNA.

Trimming took 4 bases from V and 7 from J, leaving 13 bases between them. CDR3 length equals 14 residues. Germline V gene data show CDR1 as KGHDR and CDR2 as SFDVKD. Patients selected for sequencing had displayed CD8+CD57+ cell expansion by flow cytometry. Every patient was diagnosed with severe acquired aplastic anemia. This sequence joins TRBV24-1 and TRBJ2-1; the D gene is possibly TRBD1 (6 bases). Material: sorted CD4+, CD8+, or CD8+CD57+ T cells (not recorded which) from PBMCs. This clonotype originated in a human donor with aplastic anemia. CDR3 sequence reads: CATSDIIRGNEQFF. As DNA, the CDR3 is TGTGCCACCAGTGACATAATAAGGGGGAATGAGCAGTTCTTC.